Included here is one T cell receptor (beta chain) sequence, with context. The antigen remains undetermined. The data are from a study of PD-1 blockade in mismatch repair-deficient tumors. Study conclusions and caveats: After pembrolizumab, tumor-resident clones rose rapidly, then generally contracted before radiologic responses.

V was pared by 3 bases and J by 7 bases, with 10 bases between. Germline CDR1 and CDR2: LNHNV and YYDKDF (reference sequence). The CDR3 sequence is 13 residues long. The data were produced by immunoSEQ multiplex PCR, yet TCRdb's version contains in-frame clones alone and is incomplete. This sample has 100,000 or so clones, with under 90% found just once. This clonotype originated in an adult with mismatch repair-deficient cancer. The starting material was peripheral blood, obtained around 8 months after starting pembrolizumab. This chain uses TRBV15 with TRBJ2-1; D is unclear. This chain's CDR3 is CATSSTPGNEQFF. For the CDR3, the DNA is TGTGCCACCAGCAGCACCCCTGGGAATGAGCAGTTCTTC.